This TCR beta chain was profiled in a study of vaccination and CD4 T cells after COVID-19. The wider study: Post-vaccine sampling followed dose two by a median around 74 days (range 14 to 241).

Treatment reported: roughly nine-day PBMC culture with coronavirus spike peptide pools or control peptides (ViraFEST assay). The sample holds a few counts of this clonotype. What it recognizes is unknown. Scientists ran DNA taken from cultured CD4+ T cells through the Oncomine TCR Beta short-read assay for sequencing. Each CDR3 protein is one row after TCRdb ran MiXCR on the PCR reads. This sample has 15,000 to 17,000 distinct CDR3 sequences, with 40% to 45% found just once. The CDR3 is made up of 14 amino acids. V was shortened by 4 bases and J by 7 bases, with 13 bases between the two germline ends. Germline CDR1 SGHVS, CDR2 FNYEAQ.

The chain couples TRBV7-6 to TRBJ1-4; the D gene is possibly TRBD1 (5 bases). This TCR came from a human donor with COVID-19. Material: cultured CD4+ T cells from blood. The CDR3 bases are TGTGCCAGCAGCTCCGGGGTGAGGGGTGAAAAACTGTTTTTT. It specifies CASSSGVRGEKLFF.